Following are 5 T cell receptor beta chains from one sample sequenced in a study of regulatory T cells in long-lasting Graves disease. Sequencing libraries for TCR beta were prepared with iRepertoire HTBI primers and Arm-PCR of CDR3 regions. TCRdb re-derived calls from the multiplex PCR reads in MiXCR, one entry per CDR3 protein. Of roughly 700,000 distinct CDR3 sequences listed, around 30% were seen once; the top ten hold about two fifths. Described time point: persistent/refractory GD, antithyroid drugs over 5 years with positive TRAb. Construction of the TCR library relied on RNA isolated from PBMCs. The source material was peripheral blood mononuclear cells (PBMCs), sampled when the disease was refractory, from a patient treated with antithyroid drugs. These receptors were obtained from a female donor with Graves disease.

This clonotype is a singleton in its sample. The chain recombines TRBV9 with TRBJ2-1; 14 nucleotides agree with TRBD2. Germline V CDR1 and CDR2: SGDLS, YYNGEE. The CDR3 runs to 20 residues. Unmatched junction bases numbered 9, after V lost 0 bases and J lost 1 base. The CDR3 DNA reads as TGTGCCAGCAGCGTAGACATCGGGACTAGCGGGAGAGAATCCTACAATGAGCAGTTCTTC. Translated: CASSVDIGTSGRESYNEQFF.

The chain employs TRBV20-1 and TRBJ2-5, with 10 bases lining up with TRBD2. The CDR3 is 15 residues long. The germline CDR1 and CDR2 sequences are DFQATT and SNEGSKA (reference sequence). V trimming: 5 bases; J trimming: 4 bases; junction bases outside the gene matches: 10. The CDR3, as DNA: TGCAGTGCTTCAAGCGGACTAGCGGACGGAGAGACCCAGTACTTC. Its translation: CSASSGLADGETQYF.

This clonotype was found a few times. V is TRBV4-1 and J is TRBJ2-1; D not resolved. There are 13 residues in the CDR3. V lost 0 bases to trimming and J lost 6 bases, with 6 bases between them. Germline CDR1 MGHRA, CDR2 YSYEKL. The CDR3 region is CASSQDSGNEQFF. CDR3 sequence (DNA): TGCGCCAGCAGCCAAGATAGTGGCAATGAGCAGTTCTTC.

This clonotype was recorded at least ten times. V gene TRBV28 combines with J gene TRBJ1-1; D is unclear. The germline CDR1 and CDR2 sequences are MDHEN and SYDVKM. The CDR3 has 12 residues. The ends were cut back, 6 bases at V and 4 bases at J, with 9 bases in the middle. Written as DNA, the CDR3 is TGTGCCAGCAGCCCTATGGGCACTGAAGCTTTCTTT. Amino acid sequence: CASSPMGTEAFF. The full variable domain, rest sourced from reference TRBV28 and TRBJ1-1, is DVKVTQSSRYLVKRTGEKVFLECVQDMDHENMFWYRQDPGLGLRLIYFSYDVKMKEKGDIPEGYSVSREKKERFSLILESASTNQTSMYLCASSPMGTEAFFGQGTRLTVV.

The CDR3 region has the DNA TGTGCCAGTAGATCGGACAGGGGGAATCAGCCCCAGCATTTT. It yields the protein CASRSDRGNQPQHF. The rearrangement links TRBV19 to TRBJ1-5, with TRBD1 identical over 10 bases. Germline loops: CDR1 LNHDA, CDR2 SQIVND (reference sequence). The V and J ends lost 6 bases and 4 bases, in that order; junction bases with no gene match: 3. The CDR3 runs to 14 residues.